Following are 20 T cell receptor beta chains from one sample sequenced in a study of Ad26.COV2.S vaccination and SARS-CoV-2 variants. The assay was immunoSEQ multiplex PCR, and TCRdb's table has in-frame clones only and misses some. The table includes more than 300,000 clones, roughly 90% detected once. Treatment here: 15 to 20 received Ad26.COV2.S at low or high dose, single or two shots; about 5 received placebo; per-sample allocation not given. Day 63 after the first injection of vaccine or placebo was the sampling time. The sequences come from peripheral blood, collected in a trial of Ad26.COV2.S vaccine versus placebo. These receptors were collected from a person between 18 and 65 years old who received the Ad26.COV2.S COVID-19 vaccine or a placebo.

This clone was detected only once. J is TRBJ2-1 and V is TRBV7-9, with 9 bases aligning to TRBD2. Per germline, CDR1 SEHNR and CDR2 FQNEAQ (reference sequence). Trimming removed 5 bases from V and 0 bases from J; junction bases left unmatched: 5. This CDR3 comprises 16 residues. CDR3 residues: CASSPVSGSSYNEQFF. CDR3 nucleotide sequence: TGTGCCAGCAGCCCAGTTAGCGGGAGCTCCTACAATGAGCAGTTCTTC.

The V call is TRBV7-9, the J call TRBJ2-1; TRBD2 aligns across 9 bases. This CDR3 spans 15 amino acids. V shed 1 base, J shed 10 bases, and the junction held 8 bases outside the gene matches. The germline gives CDR1 SEHNR, CDR2 FQNEAQ (reference sequence). The CDR3 region is CASSLGREGNREQFF. Written as DNA, the CDR3 is TGTGCCAGCAGCTTAGGGCGGGAGGGGAACAGGGAGCAGTTCTTC.

The chain uses TRBV28 and TRBJ1-5; 7 bases are shared with TRBD1. Germline CDR1 and CDR2: MDHEN and SYDVKM. The junction had 7 bases not matched to a gene; V was cut back by 6 bases and J by 2 bases. The CDR3 runs 15 residues. CDR3 DNA: TGTGCCAGCAGGGCTGACAGGGAAGGCAATCAGCCCCAGCATTTT. Encoded protein: CASRADREGNQPQHF. Full variable domain (remainder filled in from reference TRBV28 and TRBJ1-5): DVKVTQSSRYLVKRTGEKVFLECVQDMDHENMFWYRQDPGLGLRLIYFSYDVKMKEKGDIPEGYSVSREKKERFSLILESASTNQTSMYLCASRADREGNQPQHFGDGTRLSIL.

V usage is TRBV18 and J usage is TRBJ2-5; 8 nucleotides agree with TRBD1. V lost 1 base and J lost 7; bases outside the gene matches: 8. CDR3 length equals 15 residues. In germline, CDR1 is KGHSH, CDR2 LQKENI. The CDR3 region has the DNA TGTGCCAGCTCACCACGGACAGGGATCGATGCGACCCAGTACTTC. Protein product: CASSPRTGIDATQYF.

In its sample, this clone was seen once. The chain carries TRBV19 and TRBJ2-1; 10 bases match TRBD2. The length of the CDR3 is 14 residues. Per germline, CDR1 LNHDA and CDR2 SQIVND (reference sequence). V gave up 3 bases and J gave up 5 bases; unmatched junction bases: 1. In DNA form, the CDR3 reads TGTGCCAGTAGTATGGGGACTAGCGACAATGAGCAGTTCTTC. Its translation is CASSMGTSDNEQFF.

The J gene is TRBJ2-4, the V gene TRBV2; D is perhaps TRBD1 or TRBD2 (5 bases each). V gave up 3 bases and J gave up 1 base, with 7 bases separating them. Germline assignment: CDR1 SNHLY and CDR2 FYNNEI. CDR3 length: 14 residues. The CDR3 nucleotides read TGTGCCAGCAGTGATTGGGGGGCCAAAAACATTCAGTACTTC. It codes for CASSDWGAKNIQYF.

The chain couples TRBV4-1 to TRBJ2-7; unclear D gene. Germline CDR1 and CDR2: MGHRA and YSYEKL. V lost 1 base to trimming and J lost 3 bases, with 10 bases between them. The CDR3 extends over 14 amino acids. DNA for the CDR3: TGCGCCAGCAGCCAAGTGCACCGCCACTACGAGCAGTACTTC. This encodes CASSQVHRHYEQYF.

V is TRBV19 and J is TRBJ1-1; perhaps TRBD1 as D (5 bases). The germline V gene has CDR1 LNHDA and CDR2 SQIVND (reference sequence). Trimming left V 3 bases short and J 6 bases short, with 11 bases between. The CDR3 runs to 13 residues. The CDR3 nucleotides are TGTGCCAGTAGTATGATGGCGGGGGCTGAAGCTTTCTTT. It yields the protein CASSMMAGAEAFF.

The rearrangement joins TRBV5-5 to TRBJ2-3; unclear D gene. From germline, CDR1 is SGHKS and CDR2 YYEKEE (reference sequence). The CDR3 is 16 residues long. V lost 5 bases to trimming and J lost 1 base, with 17 bases between them. CDR3 coding DNA: TGTGCCAGCAGTTCGTCCCCCCCAACAGGCACAGATACGCAGTATTTT. Protein product: CASSSSPPTGTDTQYF. The full variable domain, in which reference TRBV5-5 and TRBJ2-3 provide the parts outside the CDR3, is DAGVTQSPTHLIKTRGQQVTLRCSPISGHKSVSWYQQVLGQGPQFIFQYYEKEERGRGNFPDRFSARQFPNYSSELNVNALLLGDSALYLCASSSSPPTGTDTQYFGPGTRLTVL.

The chain joins TRBV7-2 to TRBJ2-5; 8 bases fit TRBD2. Germline V gives CDR1 SGHTA, CDR2 FQGNSA. The CDR3 is 18 residues long. The V and J ends lost 4 bases and 4 bases, in that order; junction bases with no gene match: 17. The chain's CDR3 is CASSWNGGASPRRETQYF. The CDR3 coding sequence is TGTGCCAGCAGCTGGAACGGGGGGGCCTCTCCCCGCCGAGAGACCCAGTACTTC.

This clone has just one count. The rearrangement uses TRBV28 and TRBJ1-1; D remains ambiguous. The V and J ends lost 6 bases and 1 base respectively, with 9 bases between them. The CDR3 has 13 residues. Germline values: CDR1 MDHEN, CDR2 SYDVKM. CDR3 bases: TGTGCCAGCAGGTTCAGAGGGAACACTGAAGCTTTCTTT. This sequence encodes CASRFRGNTEAFF.

The V gene is TRBV4-2, the J gene TRBJ2-5; D not resolved. CDR1 and CDR2 from the germline V gene are LGHNA and YNFKEQ. The V gene lost 0 bases and the J gene lost 4 bases, with 6 bases spanning the gap. The CDR3 has 13 amino acids. The CDR3 loop reads CASSQEARETQYF. DNA of the CDR3: TGTGCCAGCAGCCAAGAAGCGAGAGAGACCCAGTACTTC.

This chain uses TRBV9 with TRBJ1-3, with a possible D match to TRBD1 (6 bases). The germline V and J ends were trimmed by 1 base and 0 bases, with 14 bases remaining between them. CDR3 size: 17 residues. CDR1 and CDR2 from the germline V gene are SGDLS and YYNGEE. CDR3 sequence (DNA): TGTGCCAGCAGCGTAAGAACAGGGCCTAGCTCTGGAAACACCATATATTTT. Translating it yields CASSVRTGPSSGNTIYF.

This chain connects TRBV28 to TRBJ2-5; D ambiguous. Germline CDR1 is MDHEN and CDR2 is SYDVKM. The CDR3 spans 13 residues. The V end lost 3 bases, the J end lost 1 base, and 6 bases lay between the germline ends. CDR3 sequence (DNA): TGTGCCAGCAGTTTGTCAGGCCAAGAGACCCAGTACTTC. Protein sequence: CASSLSGQETQYF.

The rearrangement joins TRBV6-5 to TRBJ1-3; D gene ambiguous. Germline CDR1 is MNHEY and CDR2 is SVGAGI. The V end was cut by 7 bases, the J end by 4 bases, with 11 bases between. The CDR3 has 13 residues. CDR3: CASNAVEGNTIYF. The CDR3, as DNA: TGTGCCAGCAACGCGGTGGAAGGAAACACCATATATTTT.

V usage is TRBV21-1 and J usage is TRBJ2-1; the tabulated D call, TRBD2, remains unverified against the DNA. TRBV21-1 is flagged as a pseudogene. The CDR3 covers 19 residues. The CDR3 is CASSKCLAGGPSSYNEQFF. CDR3 nucleotides: TGTGCCAGCAGCAAATGTTTAGCGGGGGGGCCGAGCTCCTACAATGAGCAGTTCTTC.

The chain employs TRBV18 and TRBJ1-1; 7 bases match TRBD1. Germline CDR1 KGHSH, CDR2 LQKENI. V lost 4 bases and J lost 3; bases outside the gene matches: 5. CDR3 length equals 14 residues. The CDR3, as DNA: TGTGCCAGCTCACTTTCGACAGGGTACACTGAAGCTTTCTTT. Protein: CASSLSTGYTEAFF. The variable domain in full, with the rest retrieved from reference TRBV18 and TRBJ1-1, is NAGVMQNPRHLVRRRGQEARLRCSPMKGHSHVYWYRQLPEEGLKFMVYLQKENIIDESGMPKERFSAEFPKEGPSILRIQQVVRGDSAAYFCASSLSTGYTEAFFGQGTRLTVV.

This clone showed up just once. The chain carries TRBV5-8 and TRBJ2-1; weak D call: TRBD2 (6 bases). Germline values: CDR1 SGHTS, CDR2 YDEGEE. CDR3 length: 14 amino acids. Between the trimmed V and J ends, which lost 5 bases and 5 bases, there was a span of 14 bases. The DNA of the CDR3 is TGTGCCAGCAGGTTTCAACTAGCAAACAATGAGCAGTTCTTC. Amino acids: CASRFQLANNEQFF.

The chain joins TRBV11-2 to TRBJ1-2; weak D call: TRBD1 (5 bases). This CDR3 is built from 14 residues. Trimming cost V 2 bases and J 3 bases, with 10 bases left between them. The germline V gene encodes CDR1 SGHAT and CDR2 FQNNGV. The CDR3 loop is CASSLTGLDYGYTF. The DNA for the CDR3 is TGTGCCAGCAGCTTAACAGGTCTAGACTATGGCTACACCTTC.

This clone is a singleton in its sample. The chain's CDR3 is CASSLGNSYEQYF. CDR3 coding DNA: TGTGCCAGCAGCTTAGGGAACTCCTACGAGCAGTACTTC. This rearrangement joins TRBV5-4 to TRBJ2-7, with D uncertain. V was pared by 2 bases and J by 0 bases, with 6 bases between. CDR1 and CDR2 from the germline V gene are SGHNT and YYREEE (reference sequence). The CDR3 has 13 residues.